The 21 T cell receptor beta chains below come from one sample, sequenced in a study of beta chain features in type 1 diabetes. General study results and limits: Type 1 diabetes patients showed a moderate but significant shortening of TCRB CDR3s in all four CD4+ subsets.

Sequenced material consisted of expressed TCRB transcripts (all of the isolated RNA was reverse transcribed). Sequencing was performed with immunoSEQ multiplex PCR; in TCRdb, only in-frame clones are kept and a portion is missing. The sample shows 600,000 to 700,000 clones, roughly 12% of them seen only once. The antigens for these receptors are not known. The sequenced material came from naive CD4+ T cells from blood. All receptors derive from a man younger than 45 with type 1 diabetes.

This clone was seen a few times. V gene TRBV7-9 combines with J gene TRBJ2-7; TRBD1 matches 9 bases. Germline trimming cut 3 bases from V and 3 bases from J; bases unmatched to any gene: 3. Germline V gives CDR1 SEHNR, CDR2 FQNEAQ (reference sequence). CDR3 length equals 14 residues. CDR3 coding DNA: TGTGCCAGCAGCTTTCGGGACAGGGTCTACGAGCAGTACTTC. Protein: CASSFRDRVYEQYF.

The J gene is TRBJ2-7, the V gene TRBV7-8; perhaps TRBD1 as D (5 bases). Germline V lookup: CDR1 SGHVS, CDR2 FQNEAQ. V dropped 5 bases and J dropped 1 base, with 12 bases sitting between them. CDR3 length: 14 amino acids. The CDR3: CASSARQLSYEQYF. The CDR3 nucleotides are TGTGCCAGCAGCGCCAGACAGTTATCCTACGAGCAGTACTTC.

V usage is TRBV30 and J usage is TRBJ2-1, with D unresolved. The CDR3 is 11 residues long. Trimming pared 4 bases from V and 7 bases from J, leaving 8 bases between. Germline CDR1 is GTSNPN and CDR2 is SVGIG (reference sequence). The CDR3 DNA is TGTGCCTGGAACGCGTGGAATGAGCAGTTCTTC. This gives the protein CAWNAWNEQFF. Using reference TRBV30 and TRBJ2-1 for the parts outside the CDR3, the full variable domain is SQTIHQWPATLVQPVGSPLSLECTVEGTSNPNLYWYRQAAGRGLQLLFYSVGIGQISSEVPQNLSASRPQDRQFILSSKKLLLSDSGFYLCAWNAWNEQFFGPGTRLTVL.

A remark on this clone: Other DNA sequences in this specimen translate into the identical CDR3. The chain is built from TRBV5-6 and TRBJ1-3; no clear D. Germline assignment: CDR1 SGHDT and CDR2 YYEEEE. The CDR3 loop spans 12 amino acids. The germline V and J ends were trimmed by 2 bases and 4 bases, with 4 bases remaining between them. The chain's CDR3 is CASSFSGNTIYF. The CDR3 DNA reads as TGTGCCAGCAGCTTCTCCGGAAACACCATATATTTT.

The chain uses TRBV10-2 and TRBJ2-7; TRBD2 matches 8 bases. The CDR3 length is 13 residues. The V gene end was trimmed by 5 bases and the J gene end by 5 bases; junction bases not matched to a gene: 5. The germline V gene encodes CDR1 WSHSY and CDR2 SAAADI. CDR3 amino acids: CASSTGTRNEQYF. The CDR3 coding sequence is TGCGCCAGCAGTACCGGGACTAGGAACGAGCAGTACTTC.

This clone has a handful of counts. The chain joins TRBV7-9 to TRBJ1-1; TRBD1 agrees at 9 bases. The CDR3 sequence is 16 residues long. The germline V gene has CDR1 SEHNR and CDR2 FQNEAQ (reference sequence). V was pared by 4 bases and J by 1 base, with 7 bases of the junction left unmatched. For the CDR3, the DNA is TGTGCCAGCAGCTCTCGGGACAGGGTAGCGAACACTGAAGCTTTCTTT. Amino acids: CASSSRDRVANTEAFF.

V gene TRBV9 combines with J gene TRBJ1-3; D unclear. This CDR3 contains 15 residues. Germline V lookup: CDR1 SGDLS, CDR2 YYNGEE. Trimming removed 2 bases from V and 1 base from J, with 10 bases in between. The CDR3, as DNA: TGTGCCAGCAGCGTGCCTCGGTTTTCTGGAAACACCATATATTTT. The encoded protein is CASSVPRFSGNTIYF.

The CDR3 DNA reads TGTGCCAGCAGCAGGGCTAATTCACCCCTCCACTTT. This encodes CASSRANSPLHF. This chain joins TRBV6-5 and TRBJ1-6, with D perhaps matching TRBD1 (5 bases). The CDR3 consists of 12 residues. Germline CDR1 and CDR2: MNHEY and SVGAGI. V lost 6 bases and J 6 bases, leaving 6 bases between the germline ends.

The chain couples TRBV7-9 to TRBJ2-1; D is undetermined. With 7 bases removed from V and 4 bases from J, the gap between germline ends came to 8 bases. This CDR3 contains 12 residues. CDR1 is SEHNR, CDR2 FQNEAQ, per germline (reference sequence). The CDR3 reads CASTSLYNEQFF. The CDR3 DNA reads as TGTGCCAGCACCTCTCTGTACAATGAGCAGTTCTTC.

This sequence joins TRBV9 and TRBJ1-2; D might be TRBD1 (5 bases). Germline V lookup: CDR1 SGDLS, CDR2 YYNGEE. There are 14 residues in the CDR3. V shed 3 bases and J shed 2 bases, with 11 bases lying between them. DNA of the CDR3: TGTGCCAGCAGCGCCTCCGGACAAAACTATGGCTACACCTTC. Encoded protein: CASSASGQNYGYTF.

This clone was detected a few times. V gene TRBV29-1 combines with J gene TRBJ1-4, with TRBD1 matching over 7 bases. This CDR3 has 14 residues. Germline V lookup: CDR1 SQVTM, CDR2 ANQGSEA. J gave up 0 bases and V 4 bases, and 2 bases lay outside the gene matches. This CDR3 is CSVGTGTTNEKLFF. The CDR3 DNA reads as TGCAGCGTTGGGACAGGCACAACTAATGAAAAACTGTTTTTT.

This sequence joins TRBV7-2 and TRBJ2-2; 7 bases agree with TRBD1. Germline loops: CDR1 SGHTA, CDR2 FQGNSA. The CDR3 totals 16 residues. V shed 5 bases and J 5 bases; nucleotides not matched to a gene: 11. The CDR3 DNA sequence: TGTGCCAGCAGCCCCTGGACAGGACGGGGTACCGGGGAGCTGTTTTTT. The encoded protein is CASSPWTGRGTGELFF.

This clone was found a few times. The V call is TRBV10-3, the J call TRBJ1-5; 12 bases map to TRBD1. CDR1 is ENHRY and CDR2 is SYGVKD in the germline V gene. This CDR3 has 17 amino acids. J was trimmed by 2 bases and V by 10 bases; bases with no gene match: 12. CDR3 protein: CATSPGQGAKGNQPQHF. CDR3 bases: TGTGCCACGTCCCCGGGACAGGGGGCCAAGGGCAATCAGCCCCAGCATTTT.

The table lists this clone with a few counts. The chain couples TRBV4-3 to TRBJ2-2, with D possibly being TRBD1 (6 bases). The CDR3 loop spans 15 amino acids. The V and J ends lost 2 bases and 2 bases respectively, with 9 bases between them. Germline V lookup: CDR1 LGHNA, CDR2 YSLEER. Written as DNA, the CDR3 is TGCGCCAGCAGCCAACAGGGGTTTAACACCGGGGAGCTGTTTTTT. Protein product: CASSQQGFNTGELFF.

This chain connects TRBV7-3 to TRBJ1-2; D gene ambiguous. Trimming removed 2 bases from V and 4 bases from J, with 5 bases in between. The germline V gene encodes CDR1 SGHTA and CDR2 FQGTGA. The length of the CDR3 is 12 residues. As DNA, the CDR3 is TGTGCCAGCAGCTTAGACGGCTATGGCTACACCTTC. It codes for CASSLDGYGYTF.

This clone appeared a few times. The chain combines TRBV4-1 with TRBJ2-3, with 11 bases fitting TRBD1. Trimming removed 3 bases from V and 4 bases from J; junction bases left unmatched: 6. This CDR3 is 16 amino acids long. CDR1 and CDR2 from the germline V gene are MGHRA and YSYEKL. The CDR3 loop is CASSQWTGGVSDTQYF. DNA for the CDR3: TGCGCCAGCAGCCAGTGGACAGGGGGCGTCTCAGATACGCAGTATTTT.

A few counts support this clone. V gene TRBV5-4 combines with J gene TRBJ2-5, with D hard to call. This CDR3 comprises 14 residues. V lost 4 bases and J lost 0, with 10 bases in between. Germline V gene sequence: CDR1 SGHNT, CDR2 YYREEE (reference sequence). The CDR3 sequence is CASSPTEYQETQYF. For the CDR3, the DNA is TGTGCCAGCAGCCCTACAGAGTACCAAGAGACCCAGTACTTC.

The gene calls are TRBV18 and TRBJ2-3, with 8 bases that match TRBD2. Germline V gene sequence: CDR1 KGHSH, CDR2 LQKENI. The CDR3 is 15 amino acids. The V segment lost 2 bases and the J segment 1 base; nucleotides outside the gene matches: 2. This CDR3 is CASSPAAGGTDTQYF. The CDR3 bases are TGTGCCAGCTCACCAGCAGCGGGGGGCACAGATACGCAGTATTTT.

A few counts support this clone. The V call is TRBV12-5, the J call TRBJ1-5; a possible D gene is TRBD1 (5 bases). The V and J ends lost 6 bases and 5 bases respectively, with 11 bases between them. Germline V gene data show CDR1 as LGHNT and CDR2 as FRNRAP. The CDR3 sequence is 13 residues long. CDR3 bases: TGTGCTAGTGGGGTCAGGGAGGATCAGCCCCAGCATTTT. Amino acids: CASGVREDQPQHF.

About this clone: Other DNA sequences in the sample encode the same CDR3. This CDR3 is CAWGETGSYGYTF. CDR3 in DNA: TGTGCCTGGGGGGAGACAGGGAGTTATGGCTACACCTTC. The chain employs TRBV30 and TRBJ1-2; 7 bases agree with TRBD1. CDR1 and CDR2 (germline): GTSNPN, SVGIG (reference sequence). V lost 5 bases, J lost 5 bases, and 8 bases stayed unmatched. The CDR3 extends over 13 amino acids.

Only a few counts were recorded for this clone. The V call is TRBV9, the J call TRBJ2-5, with D perhaps being TRBD1 or TRBD2 (6 bases each). The germline CDR1 and CDR2 sequences are SGDLS and YYNGEE. V was clipped by 3 bases and J by 5 bases, with 17 bases between them. CDR3 length equals 15 residues. The CDR3 DNA reads as TGTGCCAGCAGCGGAGGGGGACTTGGCCGGGAGACCCAGTACTTC. This sequence encodes CASSGGGLGRETQYF.